This TCR beta chain emerged from a study of T cell responses to AZD1222 COVID-19 vaccine. Second-dose intervals of approximately 4 or approximately 12 weeks were pooled. General study findings and limits: Repertoire sampling was restricted to post-peak T cell response timepoints. Among spike-specific TCRs, nearly half reportedly target unmutated variant regions. It should be noted that donors were predominantly white British and more often female, and clonal diversity was possibly underestimated.

For this clone: As yet, its antigen is unknown.

Measured with immunoSEQ multiplex PCR; TCRdb has only the in-frame clones, and not every one. The repertoire has roughly 99,000 clones, just over 90% of them found once; the top ten carry about 6.6%. This receptor was obtained from an adult who received the AZD1222 COVID-19 vaccine. The sample in question was peripheral blood, obtained 28 days after the second AZD1222 dose.

CDR3 sequence (DNA): TGTGCCAGCAGTTACTCGAATTCACTGTTTTTT. This sequence encodes CASSYSNSLFF. This chain joins TRBV6-2 or TRBV6-3 and TRBJ1-4; no clear D gene. The CDR3 is 11 amino acids. V lost 0 bases and J 13 bases, leaving 6 bases between the germline ends. CDR1 is MNHEY, CDR2 SVGEGT, per germline.